Presented here are 11 T cell receptor beta chains from one specimen sequenced in a study of blood T cells in healthy people across ages. Sample-barcoded 5' priming and a J-beta primer mix drove a second PCR of about 7 to 11 cycles. In TCRdb, the 5' RACE reads were re-called with MiXCR into one record per CDR3 protein. In the table there are roughly 1.9 million distinct CDR3 sequences, about two fifths of which are singletons. Sequencing input: blood. Receptors originate from a human donor in good health.

This sequence joins TRBV4-3 and TRBJ2-1, with 12 positions matching TRBD2. Germline CDR1 is LGHNA and CDR2 is YSLEER. The CDR3 runs 17 residues. Unmatched junction bases numbered 7, after V lost 3 bases and J lost 4 bases. CDR3 nucleotides: TGCGCCAGCAGCCAGAGTTCGGGGACTAGCGGGTACAATGAGCAGTTCTTC. The encoded protein is CASSQSSGTSGYNEQFF.

The chain is built from TRBV4-3 and TRBJ2-1, with 10 bases identical to TRBD1. The V and J ends lost 3 bases and 1 base, in that order; junction bases with no gene match: 6. Germline values: CDR1 LGHNA, CDR2 YSLEER. There are 17 residues in the CDR3. CDR3 bases: TGCGCCAGCAGCCATCTGCCGGGACAGGGGTCCTACAATGAGCAGTTCTTC. Translating gives CASSHLPGQGSYNEQFF.

About this clonotype: A junction end diverges from the germline sequence, so it may reflect a read error. The chain has TRBV2 and TRBJ1-1, with 9 bases aligning to TRBD1. From germline, CDR1 is SNHLY and CDR2 FYNNEI. CDR3 length equals 14 residues. CDR3 in amino acids: CASRKGQGNTEAFF. CDR3 bases: TGTGCCAGCAGGAAAGGACAGGGGAACACTGAGGCTTTCTTT.

This clonotype has just a few counts. The CDR3 nucleotides read TGTGCCAGCTCTCCCGTTGCCTTCAATGAGCAGTTCTTC. Its translation is CASSPVAFNEQFF. The gene calls are TRBV18 and TRBJ2-1; D is unclear. The V gene lost 6 bases and the J gene lost 6 bases, with 12 bases spanning the gap. The CDR3 runs 13 residues. Germline CDR1 KGHSH, CDR2 LQKENI.

A few counts support this clonotype. The chain joins TRBV24-1 to TRBJ2-3; D is ambiguous. V was cut by 4 bases and J by 2 bases, with 6 bases left in between. CDR3 length equals 13 residues. Germline lookup yields CDR1 KGHDR and CDR2 SFDVKD. CDR3 residues: CATSDAITDTQYF. In nucleotides, the CDR3 is TGTGCCACCAGTGACGCTATCACAGATACGCAGTATTTT.

The chain is built from TRBV5-1 and TRBJ2-3; 10 bases are a match to TRBD2. The CDR3 extends over 17 amino acids. The J segment lost 3 bases and the V segment lost 1 base, leaving 8 bases of the junction unmatched. Germline V CDR1 and CDR2: SGHRS, YFSETQ. In nucleotides, the CDR3 is TGCGCCAGCAGCTTGTTGGCTAGCGGGAGAATAACAGATACGCAGTATTTT. This codes for CASSLLASGRITDTQYF.

This chain joins TRBV20-1 and TRBJ2-5; D not resolved. Germline values: CDR1 DFQATT, CDR2 SNEGSKA (reference sequence). V was trimmed by 6 bases and J by 4 bases, leaving 9 bases between them. The CDR3 consists of 11 residues. The CDR3 nucleotides are TGCAGTGCGCCCGGTCGAGAGACCCAGTACTTC. Protein sequence: CSAPGRETQYF.

This clonotype was counted between two and nine times. The chain uses TRBV7-2 and TRBJ2-3, with 8 nucleotides matching TRBD2. This CDR3 spans 16 amino acids. Germline loops: CDR1 SGHTA, CDR2 FQGNSA. The junction had 13 bases not matched to a gene; V was cut back by 5 bases and J by 6 bases. The CDR3 spells CASSLTGLASADTQYF. The CDR3 nucleotides are TGTGCCAGCAGCCTTACCGGACTAGCTTCTGCTGATACGCAGTATTTT.

This chain links TRBV5-6 with TRBJ1-1; possible D gene TRBD1, 5 bases. The CDR3 totals 13 residues. CDR1 is SGHDT and CDR2 is YYEEEE in the germline V gene. V was cut by 5 bases and J by 4 bases, with 12 bases left in between. The CDR3 DNA sequence: TGTGCCAGCAGATTAAGGGGTATCACTGAAGCTTTCTTT. The encoded protein is CASRLRGITEAFF.

The chain employs TRBV12-3 or TRBV12-4 and TRBJ2-5, with 9 bases matching TRBD2. There are 18 residues in the CDR3. V shed 2 bases and J 3 bases; nucleotides not matched to a gene: 13. The CDR3 here is CASSLLLAGSHLKETQYF. The CDR3 DNA reads as TGTGCCAGCAGTTTATTGCTAGCGGGGTCCCACTTAAAAGAGACCCAGTACTTC.

The gene calls are TRBV6-1 and TRBJ2-4; TRBD1 is a possible D gene (6 bases). V lost 3 bases, J lost 13 bases, and 16 bases lay in between. Germline lookup yields CDR1 MNHNS and CDR2 SASEGT. The CDR3 covers 13 residues. CDR3 nucleotide sequence: TGTGCCAGCAGTGACCAACCCAGGGGCGGGCAGTACTTC. It yields the protein CASSDQPRGGQYF.